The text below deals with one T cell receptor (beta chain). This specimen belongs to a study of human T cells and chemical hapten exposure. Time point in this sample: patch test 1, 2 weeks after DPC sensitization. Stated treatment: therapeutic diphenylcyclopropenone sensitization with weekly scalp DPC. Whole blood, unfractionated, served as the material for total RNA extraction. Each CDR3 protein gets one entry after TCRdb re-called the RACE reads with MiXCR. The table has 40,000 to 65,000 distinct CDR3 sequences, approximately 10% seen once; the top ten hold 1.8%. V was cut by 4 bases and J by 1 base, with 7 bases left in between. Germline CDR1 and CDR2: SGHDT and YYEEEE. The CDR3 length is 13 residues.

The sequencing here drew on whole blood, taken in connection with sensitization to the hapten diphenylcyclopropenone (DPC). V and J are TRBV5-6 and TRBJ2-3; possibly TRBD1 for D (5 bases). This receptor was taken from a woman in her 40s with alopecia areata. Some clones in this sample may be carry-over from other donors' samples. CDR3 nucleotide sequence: TGTGCCAGCAGCCAACAGGGCACAGATACGCAGTATTTT. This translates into CASSQQGTDTQYF. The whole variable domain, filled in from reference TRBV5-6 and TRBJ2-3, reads DAGVTQSPTHLIKTRGQQVTLRCSPKSGHDTVSWYQQALGQGPQFIFQYYEEEERQRGNFPDRFSGHQFPNYSSELNVNALLLGDSALYLCASSQQGTDTQYFGPGTRLTVL.